A selection of T cell receptor beta chains follows, all from one sample in a study of OX40 agonist ivuxolimab in advanced cancers. TCRdb's table, derived via immunoSEQ multiplex PCR, lists solely in-frame clones and lacks some. In the table there are about 80,000 clones, roughly 87% of which are singletons. Sequencing used CD4+ or CD8+ T cells sorted from blood, obtained in a trial of the OX40 agonist ivuxolimab. These receptors were taken from an adult with an advanced solid tumor such as melanoma, head and neck, liver or kidney cancer. CDR3s include the opening cysteine and the closing phenylalanine or tryptophan.

j_call v_call cdr3_aa
TRBJ2-3 TRBV10-2 CASEGGGRGSTDTQYF
TRBJ1-1 TRBV7-2 CASSVGTDTEAFF
TRBJ2-6 TRBV28 CASRGVSGANVLTF
TRBJ1-1 TRBV6-6 CASRPSWTGMNTEAFF
TRBJ2-7 TRBV28 CASSFLGGTVDEQYF
TRBJ1-1 TRBV7-9 CASRPYRNMNTEAFF
TRBJ1-4 TRBV4-1 CASSQGIPPVSTNEKLFF
TRBJ1-3 TRBV11-2 CASSSDRNTIYF
TRBJ2-5 TRBV28 CASSLYFQETQYF
TRBJ1-2 TRBV6-6 CASRPLKVDYGYTF
TRBJ2-3 TRBV19 CASRERGRTDTQYF
TRBJ2-7 TRBV28 CASSPPPSLAGQYF
TRBJ1-2 TRBV19 CASSKGAAEGRGYTF
TRBJ2-2 TRBV4-3 CASSQDRVRKAGELFF
TRBJ1-2 TRBV15 CATSRGYGYTF
TRBJ2-5 TRBV5-4 CASSLLATQETQYF
TRBJ1-1 TRBV7-3 CASSKQGFTEAFF
TRBJ2-1 TRBV12-5 CASGLTGVEQFF
TRBJ1-2 TRBV5-1 CASSFYSTGEKYGYTF
TRBJ2-1 TRBV19 CASSISASAYNEQFF
TRBJ2-3 TRBV27 CASSLFAGGSTDTQYF
TRBJ2-1 TRBV6-6 CATLETGRNEQFF
TRBJ1-4 TRBV28 CASRLTGGRVKLFF
TRBJ1-3 TRBV4-1 CASSQGLPSSSGNTIYF
TRBJ2-2 TRBV5-1 CASSRTTGTGELFF
TRBJ2-3 TRBV5-6 CASSYYTDTQYF
TRBJ2-3 TRBV6-6 CASIPGGRTDTQYF
TRBJ1-2 TRBV29-1 CSVEDRGQGYGYTF
TRBJ1-2 TRBV28 CASSPTNRVGGYTF
TRBJ2-7 TRBV5-5 CASSLGTRYEQYF
TRBJ2-3 TRBV7-2 CASSSLQAGADTQYF
TRBJ2-1 TRBV6-1 CASAIRGSLNEQFF
TRBJ2-1 TRBV14 CASSTGTSGTNEQFF
TRBJ1-4 TRBV28 CASSSNPGANEKLFF
TRBJ2-1 TRBV2 CASNRLAGGPGNEQFF
TRBJ2-2 TRBV28 CASSNRDRGTGELFF
TRBJ1-1 TRBV27 CASSPPRSFPHGAFF
TRBJ1-2 TRBV6-6 CASSYSGQNYGYTF
TRBJ2-7 TRBV7-8 CASSLGLAVPLEQYF
TRBJ2-7 TRBV28 CASSGPPGYEQYF
TRBJ1-3 TRBV19 CASSIDWRGSGNTIYF
TRBJ1-6 TRBV2 CATGTENSPLHF
TRBJ1-2 TRBV11-2 CASSRTGVYGYTF
TRBJ2-1 TRBV7-8 CASSQFRDKSYNEQFF
TRBJ2-7 TRBV5-6 CASSLGTGDPSYEQYF
TRBJ2-1 TRBV5-6 CASSLRDRPSNNEQFF
TRBJ2-5 TRBV6-1 CASLHNVQETQYF
TRBJ2-3 TRBV5-8 CASSLGSQITDTQYF
TRBJ1-3 TRBV29-1 CSARTGSNTIYF
TRBJ1-2 TRBV7-9 CASSSGADGYTF
TRBJ2-3 TRBV7-2 CASSSLAVTQYF
TRBJ1-6 TRBV2 CASSGTGLSNSPLHF
TRBJ1-2 TRBV7-9 CASSQYTF